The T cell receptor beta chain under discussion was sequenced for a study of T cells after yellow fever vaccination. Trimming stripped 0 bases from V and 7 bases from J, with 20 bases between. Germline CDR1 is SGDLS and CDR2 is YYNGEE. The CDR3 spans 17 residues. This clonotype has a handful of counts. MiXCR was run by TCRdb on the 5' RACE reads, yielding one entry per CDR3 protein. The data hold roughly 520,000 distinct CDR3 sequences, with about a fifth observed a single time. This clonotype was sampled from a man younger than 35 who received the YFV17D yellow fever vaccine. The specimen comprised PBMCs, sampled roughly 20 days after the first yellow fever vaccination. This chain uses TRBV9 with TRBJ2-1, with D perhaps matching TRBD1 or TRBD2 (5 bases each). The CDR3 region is CASSVAAAGGAGNEQFF. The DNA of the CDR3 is TGTGCCAGCAGCGTAGCTGCCGCGGGTGGGGCCGGGAATGAGCAGTTCTTC.